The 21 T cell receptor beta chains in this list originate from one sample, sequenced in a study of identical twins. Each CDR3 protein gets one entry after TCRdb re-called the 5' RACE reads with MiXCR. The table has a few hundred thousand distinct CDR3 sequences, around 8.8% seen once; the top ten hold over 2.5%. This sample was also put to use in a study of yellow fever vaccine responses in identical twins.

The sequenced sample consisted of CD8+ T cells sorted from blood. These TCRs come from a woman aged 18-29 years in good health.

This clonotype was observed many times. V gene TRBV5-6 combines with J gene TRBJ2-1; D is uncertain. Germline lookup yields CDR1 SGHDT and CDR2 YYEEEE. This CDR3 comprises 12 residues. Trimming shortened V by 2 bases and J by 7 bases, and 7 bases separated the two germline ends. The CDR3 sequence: CASSLLQNEQFF. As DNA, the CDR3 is TGTGCCAGCAGCTTACTTCAAAATGAGCAGTTCTTC.

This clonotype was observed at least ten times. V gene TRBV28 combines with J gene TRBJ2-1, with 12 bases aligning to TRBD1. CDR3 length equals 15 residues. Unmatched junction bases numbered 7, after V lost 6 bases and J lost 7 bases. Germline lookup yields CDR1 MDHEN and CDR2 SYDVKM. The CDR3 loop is CASSLGQGAENEQFF. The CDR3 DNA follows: TGTGCCAGCAGCCTGGGACAGGGGGCTGAAAATGAGCAGTTCTTC.

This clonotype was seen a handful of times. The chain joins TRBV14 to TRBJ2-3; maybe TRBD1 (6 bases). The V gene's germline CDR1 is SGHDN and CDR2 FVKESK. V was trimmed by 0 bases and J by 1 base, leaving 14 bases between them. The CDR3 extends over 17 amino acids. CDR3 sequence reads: CASSQEAGAGGTDTQYF. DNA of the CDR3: TGTGCCAGCAGCCAAGAAGCAGGGGCCGGGGGCACAGATACGCAGTATTTT.

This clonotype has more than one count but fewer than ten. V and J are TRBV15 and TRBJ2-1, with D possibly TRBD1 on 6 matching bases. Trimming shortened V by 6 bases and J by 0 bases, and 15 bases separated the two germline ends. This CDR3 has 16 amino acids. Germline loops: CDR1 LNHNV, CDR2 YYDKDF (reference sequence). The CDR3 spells CATRPTGESSYNEQFF. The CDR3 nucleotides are TGTGCCACCAGACCGACAGGCGAAAGCTCCTACAATGAGCAGTTCTTC.

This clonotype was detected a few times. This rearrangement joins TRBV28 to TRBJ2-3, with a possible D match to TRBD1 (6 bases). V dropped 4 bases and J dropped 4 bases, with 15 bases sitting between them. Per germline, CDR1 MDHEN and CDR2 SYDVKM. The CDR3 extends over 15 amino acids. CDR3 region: CASSSTTSGADTQYF. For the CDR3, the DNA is TGTGCCAGCAGTTCGACAACATCAGGGGCAGATACGCAGTATTTT. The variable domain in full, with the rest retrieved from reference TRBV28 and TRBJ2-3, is DVKVTQSSRYLVKRTGEKVFLECVQDMDHENMFWYRQDPGLGLRLIYFSYDVKMKEKGDIPEGYSVSREKKERFSLILESASTNQTSMYLCASSSTTSGADTQYFGPGTRLTVL.

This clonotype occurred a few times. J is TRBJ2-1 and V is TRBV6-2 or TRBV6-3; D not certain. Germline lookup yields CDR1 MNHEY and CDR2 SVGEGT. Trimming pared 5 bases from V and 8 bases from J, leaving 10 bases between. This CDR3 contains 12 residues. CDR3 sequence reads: CASSIDVDEQFF. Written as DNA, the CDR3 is TGTGCCAGCAGTATAGACGTCGATGAGCAGTTCTTC.

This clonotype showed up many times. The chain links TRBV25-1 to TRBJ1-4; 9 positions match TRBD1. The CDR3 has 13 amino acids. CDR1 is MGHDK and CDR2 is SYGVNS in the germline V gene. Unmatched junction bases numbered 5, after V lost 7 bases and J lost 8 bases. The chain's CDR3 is CASIGTGLEKLFF. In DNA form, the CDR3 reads TGTGCCAGCATCGGGACAGGGCTAGAAAAACTGTTTTTT.

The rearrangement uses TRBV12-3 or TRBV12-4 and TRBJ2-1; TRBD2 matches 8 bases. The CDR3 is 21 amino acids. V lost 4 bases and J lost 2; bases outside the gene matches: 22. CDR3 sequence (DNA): TGTGCCAGCAGTTCGGGGATTAGCGGGGCACGTTCGAACGAACCCTACAATGAGCAGTTCTTC. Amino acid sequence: CASSSGISGARSNEPYNEQFF.

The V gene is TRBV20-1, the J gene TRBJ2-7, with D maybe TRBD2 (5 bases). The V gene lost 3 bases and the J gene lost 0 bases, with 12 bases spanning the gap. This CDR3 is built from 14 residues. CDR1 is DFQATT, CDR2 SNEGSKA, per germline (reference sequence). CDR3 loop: CSASRPSFSYEQYF. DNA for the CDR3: TGCAGTGCTAGTCGGCCTAGCTTCTCCTACGAGCAGTACTTC.

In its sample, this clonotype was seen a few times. CDR3 region: CASRPEGSYEQYF. CDR3 nucleotides: TGTGCCAGCAGGCCTGAGGGGTCCTACGAGCAGTACTTC. The chain links TRBV28 to TRBJ2-7; either TRBD1 or TRBD2 may supply D (5 bases each). Per the germline V gene, CDR1 is MDHEN and CDR2 is SYDVKM. The CDR3 totals 13 residues. Trimming removed 6 bases from V and 1 base from J, with 10 bases in between. The full variable domain, its missing parts supplied by reference TRBV28 and TRBJ2-7, is DVKVTQSSRYLVKRTGEKVFLECVQDMDHENMFWYRQDPGLGLRLIYFSYDVKMKEKGDIPEGYSVSREKKERFSLILESASTNQTSMYLCASRPEGSYEQYFGPGTRLTVT.

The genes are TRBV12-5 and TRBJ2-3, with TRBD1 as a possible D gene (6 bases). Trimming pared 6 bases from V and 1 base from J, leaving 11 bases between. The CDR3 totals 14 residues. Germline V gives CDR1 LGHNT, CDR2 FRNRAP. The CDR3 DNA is TGTGCTAGTGGGCCAGGGGTGGGCACAGATACGCAGTATTTT. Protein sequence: CASGPGVGTDTQYF.

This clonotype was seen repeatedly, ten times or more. CDR3: CASTLWTGTYEQYF. The CDR3 DNA is TGTGCCAGCACCCTCTGGACAGGTACCTACGAGCAGTACTTC. The V call is TRBV7-8, the J call TRBJ2-7, with TRBD1 identical over 7 bases. V shed 7 bases, J shed 2 bases, and the junction held 8 bases outside the gene matches. CDR3 length: 14 amino acids. Germline V gives CDR1 SGHVS, CDR2 FQNEAQ.

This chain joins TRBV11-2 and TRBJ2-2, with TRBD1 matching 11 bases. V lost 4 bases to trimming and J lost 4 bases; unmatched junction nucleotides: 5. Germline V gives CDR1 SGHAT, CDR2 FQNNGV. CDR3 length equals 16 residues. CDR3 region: CASSSGQGASTGELFF. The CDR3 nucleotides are TGTGCCAGCAGCTCCGGACAGGGGGCATCCACCGGGGAGCTGTTTTTT.

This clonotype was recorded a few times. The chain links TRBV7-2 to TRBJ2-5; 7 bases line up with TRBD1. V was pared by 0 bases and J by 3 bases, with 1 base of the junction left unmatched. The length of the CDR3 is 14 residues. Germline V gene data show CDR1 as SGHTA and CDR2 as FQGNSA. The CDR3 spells CASSLAGQKETQYF. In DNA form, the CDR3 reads TGTGCCAGCAGCTTAGCGGGACAGAAAGAGACCCAGTACTTC. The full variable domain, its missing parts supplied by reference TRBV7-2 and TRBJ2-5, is GAGVSQSPSNKVTEKGKDVELRCDPISGHTALYWYRQSLGQGLEFLIYFQGNSAPDKSGLPSDRFSAERTGGSVSTLTIQRTQQEDSAVYLCASSLAGQKETQYFGPGTRLLVL.

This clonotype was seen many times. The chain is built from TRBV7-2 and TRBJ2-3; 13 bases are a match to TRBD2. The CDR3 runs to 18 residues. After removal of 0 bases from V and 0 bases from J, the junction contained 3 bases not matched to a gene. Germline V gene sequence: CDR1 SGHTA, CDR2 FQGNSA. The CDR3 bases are TGTGCCAGCAGCTTAGCCGGACTAGCGGGGGCAAGCACAGATACGCAGTATTTT. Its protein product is CASSLAGLAGASTDTQYF.

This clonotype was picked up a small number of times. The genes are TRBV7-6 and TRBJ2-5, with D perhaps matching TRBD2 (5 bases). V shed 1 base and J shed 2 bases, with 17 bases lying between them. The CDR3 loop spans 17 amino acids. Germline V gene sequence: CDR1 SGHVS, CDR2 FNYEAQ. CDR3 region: CASSLDTGVSFQETQYF. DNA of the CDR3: TGTGCCAGCAGCTTAGACACCGGGGTCTCTTTTCAAGAGACCCAGTACTTC.

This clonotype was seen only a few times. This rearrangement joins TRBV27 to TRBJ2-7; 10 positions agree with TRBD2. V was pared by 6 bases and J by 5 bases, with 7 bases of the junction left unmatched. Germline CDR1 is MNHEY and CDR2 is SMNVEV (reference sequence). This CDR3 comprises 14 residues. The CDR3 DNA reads TGTGCCAGCAGGAGCGGGAGGGCCTTGAACGAGCAGTACTTC. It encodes CASRSGRALNEQYF.

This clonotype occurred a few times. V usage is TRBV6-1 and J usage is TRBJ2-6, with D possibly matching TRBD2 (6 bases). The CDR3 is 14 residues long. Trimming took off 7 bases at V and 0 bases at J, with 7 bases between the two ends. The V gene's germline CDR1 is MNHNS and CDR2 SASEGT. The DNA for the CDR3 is TGTGCCAGCAAGGGACTCTCTGGGGCCAACGTCCTGACTTTC. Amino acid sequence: CASKGLSGANVLTF.

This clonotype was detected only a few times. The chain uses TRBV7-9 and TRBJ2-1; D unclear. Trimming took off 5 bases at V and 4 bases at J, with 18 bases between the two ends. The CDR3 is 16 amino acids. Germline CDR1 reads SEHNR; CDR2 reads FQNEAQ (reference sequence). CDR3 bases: TGTGCCAGCAGCCCATGCCTGCCGGACCCTTACAATGAGCAGTTCTTC. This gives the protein CASSPCLPDPYNEQFF.

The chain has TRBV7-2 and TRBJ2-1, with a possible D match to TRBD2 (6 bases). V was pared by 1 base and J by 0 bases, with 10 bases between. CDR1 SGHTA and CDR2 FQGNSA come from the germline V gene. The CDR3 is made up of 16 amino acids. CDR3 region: CASSLVSGYSYNEQFF. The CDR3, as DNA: TGTGCCAGCAGCTTAGTCAGCGGGTACTCCTACAATGAGCAGTTCTTC.

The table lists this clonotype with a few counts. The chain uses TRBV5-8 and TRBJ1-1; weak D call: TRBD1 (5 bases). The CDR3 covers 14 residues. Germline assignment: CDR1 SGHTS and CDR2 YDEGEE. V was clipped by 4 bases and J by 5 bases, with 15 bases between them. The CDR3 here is CASSPRAGRTEAFF. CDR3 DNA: TGTGCCAGCAGCCCGAGAGCAGGGAGGACTGAAGCTTTCTTT.